These 18 T cell receptor beta chains were all obtained from the same sample, sequenced in a study of T cells in Graves' hyperthyroidism and ophthalmopathy. Template material for amplifying TCR beta CDR3 regions consisted of RNA transcripts. HTBI primers were used for first-round RT-PCR of the TCR CDR3. TCRdb reprocessed the multiplex PCR reads with MiXCR, giving one entry per CDR3 protein. This table has roughly 330,000 distinct CDR3 sequences, 16% appearing once. What was sequenced was blood. These TCRs come from a man aged 25-40 years with Graves' hyperthyroidism.

This clonotype was observed at least ten times. The gene calls are TRBV2 and TRBJ2-7, with a possible D match to TRBD2 (5 bases). Germline V gene data show CDR1 as SNHLY and CDR2 as FYNNEI. The length of the CDR3 is 15 residues. The germline V and J ends were trimmed by 3 bases and 0 bases, with 12 bases remaining between them. CDR3 protein: CASSDPDEGSYEQYF. The CDR3 bases are TGTGCCAGCAGTGACCCCGATGAGGGCTCCTACGAGCAGTACTTC.

This clonotype was detected a few times. A read error may produce the germline difference seen at one junction end. The chain joins TRBV19 to TRBJ2-1; D gene uncertain. Germline lookup yields CDR1 LNHDA and CDR2 SQIVND (reference sequence). The CDR3 totals 15 residues. DNA for the CDR3: TGTGCCAGTAGTATAGAAAACCGCTCCTGCAATGAGCAGTTCTTC. It codes for CASSIENRSCNEQFF.

This sequence joins TRBV7-2 and TRBJ2-1, with D hard to call. With 3 bases removed from V and 2 bases from J, the gap between germline ends came to 11 bases. CDR3 length: 15 residues. The germline V gene has CDR1 SGHTA and CDR2 FQGNSA. CDR3 sequence: CASSLAKTPYNEQFF. Written as DNA, the CDR3 is TGTGCCAGCAGCTTGGCTAAAACACCCTACAATGAGCAGTTCTTC. The whole variable domain, filled in from reference TRBV7-2 and TRBJ2-1, reads GAGVSQSPSNKVTEKGKDVELRCDPISGHTALYWYRQSLGQGLEFLIYFQGNSAPDKSGLPSDRFSAERTGGSVSTLTIQRTQQEDSAVYLCASSLAKTPYNEQFFGPGTRLTVL.

This chain joins TRBV13 and TRBJ2-1; possible D gene TRBD2, 6 bases. Trimming pared 5 bases from V and 5 bases from J, leaving 16 bases between. Germline V gene data show CDR1 as PRHDT and CDR2 as FYEKMQ (reference sequence). This CDR3 region has 15 residues. CDR3 in amino acids: CASSTLGGDNNEQFF. CDR3 coding DNA: TGTGCCAGCAGCACTCTCGGAGGGGATAACAATGAGCAGTTCTTC.

On this clonotype itself: Just one base apart from a much larger clone, this may be a read error. V usage is TRBV30 and J usage is TRBJ1-2; D is ambiguous. The CDR3 is made up of 13 amino acids. CDR1 and CDR2 from the germline V gene are GTSNPN and SVGIG (reference sequence). DNA for the CDR3: TGTGCCTGGAGCTCCCCGCGGAGCTATGGCCACACCTTC. It encodes CAWSSPRSYGHTF.

This clonotype has more than one count but fewer than ten. The genes are TRBV5-6 and TRBJ2-4, with D possibly being TRBD2 (6 bases). The V end was cut by 3 bases, the J end by 15 bases, with 19 bases between. Per germline, CDR1 SGHDT and CDR2 YYEEEE. The CDR3 contains 13 residues. CDR3 DNA sequence: TGTGCCAGCAGCTCCGGCGTTGAGACCGGGAGGTACTTC. This translates into CASSSGVETGRYF.

This clonotype was recorded many times. As DNA, the CDR3 is TGTGCCAGCAGCCCCCGCGAGCGGGGAACCGGGGAGCTGTTTTTT. Translation gives CASSPRERGTGELFF. V is TRBV11-2 and J is TRBJ2-2, with 7 nucleotides matching TRBD2. The trim removed 5 bases at V and 5 bases at J, leaving 8 bases unmatched. This CDR3 is 15 amino acids long. Looked up from germline, CDR1 is SGHAT and CDR2 is FQNNGV.

J is TRBJ1-5 and V is TRBV19; D unresolved. Germline V gene lookup returns CDR1 LNHDA and CDR2 SQIVND (reference sequence). The CDR3 has 13 amino acids. V was shortened by 9 bases and J by 6 bases, with 15 bases between the two germline ends. The CDR3 DNA is TGTGCCAGCACTAGGAACCGGGGTCAGCCCCAGCATTTT. This encodes CASTRNRGQPQHF. Full variable domain (rest looked up from reference TRBV19 and TRBJ1-5): DGGITQSPKYLFRKEGQNVTLSCEQNLNHDAMYWYRQDPGQGLRLIYYSQIVNDFQKGDIAEGYSVSREKKESFPLTVTSAQKNPTAFYLCASTRNRGQPQHFGDGTRLSIL.

This clonotype was recorded at least ten times. The rearrangement uses TRBV3-1 and TRBJ2-2, with 10 nucleotides matching TRBD1. Germline CDR1 reads LGHDT; CDR2 reads YNNKEL (reference sequence). The CDR3 is 15 residues long. V lost 4 bases, J lost 4 bases, and 3 bases stayed unmatched. The CDR3 loop reads CASSLWTGGTGELFF. CDR3 bases: TGTGCCAGCAGCCTTTGGACAGGGGGCACCGGGGAGCTGTTTTTT.

Many counts were recorded for this clonotype. This chain joins TRBV2 and TRBJ1-2; weak D call: TRBD1 (5 bases). Trimming took off 6 bases at V and 5 bases at J, with 13 bases between the two ends. The CDR3 runs 13 residues. Germline values: CDR1 SNHLY, CDR2 FYNNEI. This CDR3 reads CASSDLWGYGYTF. The CDR3 DNA follows: TGTGCCAGCAGCGATTTATGGGGGTATGGCTACACCTTC.

This clonotype has a count of ten or more. This rearrangement joins TRBV5-1 to TRBJ2-5, with D tentatively TRBD1 or TRBD2 (5 bases each). Trimming took off 4 bases at V and 1 base at J, with 14 bases between the two ends. This CDR3 is built from 15 residues. Germline V CDR1 and CDR2: SGHRS, YFSETQ. The CDR3 DNA sequence: TGCGCCAGCAGCCCGCTCCCCGGGACCCAAGAGACCCAGTACTTC. Its translation is CASSPLPGTQETQYF. Supplemented by reference TRBV5-1 and TRBJ2-5, the full variable domain reads KAGVTQTPRYLIKTRGQQVTLSCSPISGHRSVSWYQQTPGQGLQFLFEYFSETQRNKGNFPGRFSGRQFSNSRSEMNVSTLELGDSALYLCASSPLPGTQETQYFGPGTRLLVL.

This clonotype was observed a handful of times. The CDR3 loop reads CASSYFIEGTRADTQYF. DNA of the CDR3: TGTGCCAGCAGTTATTTTATCGAGGGAACAAGAGCAGATACGCAGTATTTT. V usage is TRBV6-1 and J usage is TRBJ2-3; weak D call: TRBD2 (5 bases). Germline V gives CDR1 MNHNS, CDR2 SASEGT. The CDR3 loop spans 17 amino acids. The V gene lost 5 bases and the J gene lost 4 bases, with 22 bases spanning the gap.

This clonotype has ten or more counts. DNA for the CDR3: TGTGCCAGCAGTCCGGTGGGACAAGGGAGTTGGGAGACTGAAGCTTTCTTT. Translated, it gives CASSPVGQGSWETEAFF. The J gene is TRBJ1-1, the V gene TRBV5-6; possible D gene TRBD1, 6 bases. This CDR3 spans 17 amino acids. V was pared by 5 bases and J by 5 bases, with 25 bases between. Germline CDR1 SGHDT, CDR2 YYEEEE.

Turning to this clonotype: A read error may be the cause here, since a much bigger clone is one base away. The chain couples TRBV13 to TRBJ1-6; 7 bases are shared with TRBD1. The CDR3 consists of 16 residues. Germline CDR1 reads PRHDT; CDR2 reads FYEKMQ (reference sequence). CDR3: CASSVQGIRVNSPPHF. DNA for the CDR3: TGTGCCAGCAGCGTACAGGGGATTAGGGTGAATTCACCCCCCCACTTT.

This clonotype was picked up many times. The rearrangement links TRBV20-1 to TRBJ1-1; TRBD1 might be the D (5 bases). Per germline, CDR1 DFQATT and CDR2 SNEGSKA (reference sequence). CDR3 size: 13 residues. The V and J ends lost 7 bases and 4 bases respectively, with 16 bases between them. The CDR3 protein is CSGRGNGGTEAFF. The CDR3 DNA follows: TGCAGTGGTAGGGGAAATGGAGGCACTGAAGCTTTCTTT.

In its sample, this clonotype was seen a few times. No conserved phenylalanine or tryptophan is present at the end of the CDR3, so a read error is the likely explanation. V is TRBV5-4 and J is TRBJ1-6; D uncertain. Germline V gene data show CDR1 as SGHNT and CDR2 as YYREEE (reference sequence). The CDR3 contains 13 residues. V was trimmed by 5 bases and J by 7 bases, leaving 10 bases between them. The CDR3 nucleotides read TGTGCCAGCAGGGAGGGCCAGAATTCACCCCTCCACTCT. It yields the protein CASREGQNSPLHS.

This clonotype showed up many times. The V and J genes are TRBV6-1 and TRBJ1-2; weak D call: TRBD1 (6 bases). The V end was cut by 6 bases, the J end by 8 bases, with 22 bases between. Per the germline V gene, CDR1 is MNHNS and CDR2 is SASEGT. CDR3 length: 15 residues. The CDR3 loop is CASSSGEGTKEGYTF. The CDR3 DNA sequence: TGTGCCAGCAGCTCTGGTGAGGGGACAAAGGAGGGCTACACCTTC.

This chain uses TRBV20-1 with TRBJ1-6, with 7 bases lining up with TRBD1. The CDR3 has 14 residues. Germline values: CDR1 DFQATT, CDR2 SNEGSKA (reference sequence). Losses at the gene ends were 7 bases for V and 7 bases for J; bases not matched to a gene: 10. The DNA for the CDR3 is TGCAGTGGGGTACAGGGGATGGGGAATTCACCCCTCCACTTT. It translates to CSGVQGMGNSPLHF.